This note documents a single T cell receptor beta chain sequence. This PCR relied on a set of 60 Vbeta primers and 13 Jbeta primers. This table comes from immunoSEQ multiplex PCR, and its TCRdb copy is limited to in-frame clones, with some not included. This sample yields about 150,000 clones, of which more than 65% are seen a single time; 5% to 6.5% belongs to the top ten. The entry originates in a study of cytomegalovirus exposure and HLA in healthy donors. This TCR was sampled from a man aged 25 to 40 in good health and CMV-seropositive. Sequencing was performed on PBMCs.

The CDR3 DNA sequence: TGTGCCAGCAGTGAAACGGAGGGTCAGCCCCAGCATTTT. This gives the protein CASSETEGQPQHF. This sequence joins TRBV2 and TRBJ1-5, with D unresolved. Germline V CDR1 and CDR2: SNHLY, FYNNEI. The CDR3 covers 13 residues. Trimming shortened V by 2 bases and J by 6 bases, and 8 bases separated the two germline ends.